The 16 T cell receptor beta chains listed next were all sequenced from one sample in a study of blood T cell repertoires in COVID-19. Generated by immunoSEQ multiplex PCR, the TCRdb table keeps only in-frame clones and is missing some. The sample lists 300,000 to 400,000 clones, approximately 89% occurring once. The specimen was peripheral blood. The receptors were sampled from an older woman with COVID-19, enrolled during active disease.

CDR3 in amino acids: CASSLIPAGTGGYNEQFF. As DNA, the CDR3 is TGCGCCAGCAGCCTAATACCCGCCGGGACAGGGGGTTACAATGAGCAGTTCTTC. This chain joins TRBV5-1 and TRBJ2-1; 11 bases match TRBD1. This CDR3 region has 18 residues. Germline CDR1 and CDR2: SGHRS and YFSETQ. V was pared by 4 bases and J by 4 bases, with 13 bases of the junction left unmatched.

This clone was recorded only once. The rearrangement joins TRBV28 to TRBJ2-7; 12 bases agree with TRBD2. V lost 6 bases and J lost 0; bases outside the gene matches: 9. Per the germline V gene, CDR1 is MDHEN and CDR2 is SYDVKM. The CDR3 is made up of 17 amino acids. CDR3 in DNA: TGTGCCAGCAGGAGACTAGCGGGGGACGCAAGCTCCTACGAGCAGTACTTC. Amino acid sequence: CASRRLAGDASSYEQYF.

V is TRBV9 and J is TRBJ2-5; TRBD2 agrees at 7 bases. Germline V gives CDR1 SGDLS, CDR2 YYNGEE. The CDR3 sequence is 16 residues long. V lost 5 bases and J lost 4; bases outside the gene matches: 14. CDR3 protein: CASSELRGGVGETQYF. The CDR3 DNA sequence: TGTGCCAGCAGTGAGCTTCGCGGGGGTGTTGGAGAGACCCAGTACTTC.

The chain is built from TRBV7-8 and TRBJ1-1, with TRBD1 identical over 7 bases. This CDR3 spans 14 amino acids. V was pared by 5 bases and J by 4 bases, with 7 bases of the junction left unmatched. The germline V gene encodes CDR1 SGHVS and CDR2 FQNEAQ. Written as DNA, the CDR3 is TGTGCCAGCAGCACCCGGACAGGATTCACTGAAGCTTTCTTT. Translated: CASSTRTGFTEAFF.

The V call is TRBV5-1, the J call TRBJ1-1; 7 bases map to TRBD1. The CDR3 contains 15 residues. Unmatched junction bases numbered 7, after V lost 0 bases and J lost 5 bases. Germline V gives CDR1 SGHRS, CDR2 YFSETQ. Here the CDR3 reads CASSLGPTGITEAFF. The CDR3 bases are TGCGCCAGCAGCTTGGGCCCGACAGGGATTACTGAAGCTTTCTTT.

This rearrangement joins TRBV28 to TRBJ1-1; D might be TRBD1 (5 bases). Germline V gene lookup returns CDR1 MDHEN and CDR2 SYDVKM. V was cut by 4 bases and J by 6 bases, with 18 bases left in between. The CDR3 loop spans 15 amino acids. The CDR3, as DNA: TGTGCCAGCAGTTCCTTTGGGGAGGGACGCCCTGAAGCTTTCTTT. This translates into CASSSFGEGRPEAFF.

V and J are TRBV19 and TRBJ2-3; 9 positions match TRBD2. CDR1 is LNHDA, CDR2 SQIVND, per germline (reference sequence). The length of the CDR3 is 14 residues. After removal of 7 bases from V and 10 bases from J, the junction contained 12 bases not matched to a gene. CDR3 in DNA: TGTGCCAGTACCGTGGCTAGCGGGGTTATTGCGCAGTATTTT. This codes for CASTVASGVIAQYF.

This chain links TRBV6-2 or TRBV6-3 with TRBJ2-1, with D perhaps TRBD1 or TRBD2 (7 bases each). Germline V CDR1 and CDR2: MNHEY, SVGEGT. V was clipped by 6 bases and J by 10 bases, with 13 bases between them. The CDR3 sequence is 12 residues long. Here the CDR3 reads CASSRGGNEQFF. As DNA, the CDR3 is TGTGCCAGCAGCAGGGGGGGGAACGAGCAGTTCTTC.

The chain uses TRBV5-1 and TRBJ2-7; 15 bases are a match to TRBD2. This CDR3 is built from 15 residues. The V gene end was trimmed by 4 bases and the J gene end by 6 bases; junction bases not matched to a gene: 5. CDR1 is SGHRS and CDR2 is YFSETQ in the germline V gene. CDR3 coding DNA: TGCGCCAGCAGCCCGGGACTAGCGGGGGGAAGCGAGCAGTACTTC. Its translation is CASSPGLAGGSEQYF.

The V call is TRBV25-1, the J call TRBJ2-3, with 14 bases lining up with TRBD2. The V segment lost 5 bases and the J segment 10 bases; nucleotides outside the gene matches: 8. This CDR3 has 15 residues. Germline V gene lookup returns CDR1 MGHDK and CDR2 SYGVNS. The CDR3 sequence is CASSRLAGGLGPQYF. The CDR3 nucleotides read TGTGCCAGCAGTCGACTAGCGGGGGGGCTTGGGCCGCAGTATTTT. The full variable domain, rest sourced from reference TRBV25-1 and TRBJ2-3, is EADIYQTPRYLVIGTGKKITLECSQTMGHDKMYWYQQDPGMELHLIHYSYGVNSTEKGDLSSESTVSRIRTEHFPLTLESARPSHTSQYLCASSRLAGGLGPQYFGPGTRLTVL.

The chain uses TRBV27 and TRBJ1-5, with no clear D. Germline CDR1 is MNHEY and CDR2 is SMNVEV (reference sequence). Trimming stripped 4 bases from V and 5 bases from J, with 9 bases between. This CDR3 has 13 amino acids. The DNA for the CDR3 is TGTGCCAGCAGTTGGACTTGGGATCAGCCCCAGCATTTT. Translating gives CASSWTWDQPQHF.

The rearrangement joins TRBV6-5 to TRBJ1-2; 7 nucleotides align to TRBD1. V trimming: 2 bases; J trimming: 2 bases; junction bases outside the gene matches: 2. The CDR3 is made up of 14 amino acids. The germline V gene has CDR1 MNHEY and CDR2 SVGAGI. As DNA, the CDR3 is TGTGCCAGCAGTTACCGGGACAGAAACTATGGCTACACCTTC. It codes for CASSYRDRNYGYTF.

The V and J genes are TRBV7-9 and TRBJ1-1; a possible D gene is TRBD1 (6 bases). The V end lost 3 bases, the J end lost 4 bases, and 21 bases lay between the germline ends. The CDR3 is 17 residues long. Germline CDR1 and CDR2: SEHNR and FQNEAQ (reference sequence). The CDR3 loop is CASSLRGRQLGGTEAFF. CDR3 in DNA: TGTGCCAGCAGCTTGCGGGGGCGACAGCTCGGCGGCACTGAAGCTTTCTTT.

A few counts support this clone. This chain joins TRBV3-1 (or the pseudogene TRBV3-2) and TRBJ1-4, with D unresolved. Germline values: CDR1 LGHDT, CDR2 YNNKEL (reference sequence). Between the trimmed V and J ends, which lost 1 base and 0 bases, there was a span of 6 bases. This CDR3 comprises 15 residues. DNA for the CDR3: TGTGCCAGCAGCCAAGGGGCTGCAACTAATGAAAAACTGTTTTTT. Encoded protein: CASSQGAATNEKLFF.

This clone has just one count. CDR3 in DNA: TGTGCCAGCAGCACCCGACTAGCGGCTCAAACAGATACGCAGTATTTT. Its protein product is CASSTRLAAQTDTQYF. J is TRBJ2-3 and V is TRBV7-8, with 9 bases aligning to TRBD2. Germline V CDR1 and CDR2: SGHVS, FQNEAQ. The CDR3 is made up of 16 amino acids. V trimming: 5 bases; J trimming: 3 bases; junction bases outside the gene matches: 9.

A remark on this clone: The identical CDR3 is also encoded by other nucleotide sequences in the sample. V is TRBV5-1 and J is TRBJ1-5; D is undetermined. This CDR3 is built from 14 residues. V lost 2 bases to trimming and J lost 3 bases, with 9 bases between them. CDR1 SGHRS and CDR2 YFSETQ come from the germline V gene. The CDR3 region has the DNA TGCGCCAGCAGCTTAAGCGGAAACAATCAGCCCCAGCATTTT. The encoded protein is CASSLSGNNQPQHF.